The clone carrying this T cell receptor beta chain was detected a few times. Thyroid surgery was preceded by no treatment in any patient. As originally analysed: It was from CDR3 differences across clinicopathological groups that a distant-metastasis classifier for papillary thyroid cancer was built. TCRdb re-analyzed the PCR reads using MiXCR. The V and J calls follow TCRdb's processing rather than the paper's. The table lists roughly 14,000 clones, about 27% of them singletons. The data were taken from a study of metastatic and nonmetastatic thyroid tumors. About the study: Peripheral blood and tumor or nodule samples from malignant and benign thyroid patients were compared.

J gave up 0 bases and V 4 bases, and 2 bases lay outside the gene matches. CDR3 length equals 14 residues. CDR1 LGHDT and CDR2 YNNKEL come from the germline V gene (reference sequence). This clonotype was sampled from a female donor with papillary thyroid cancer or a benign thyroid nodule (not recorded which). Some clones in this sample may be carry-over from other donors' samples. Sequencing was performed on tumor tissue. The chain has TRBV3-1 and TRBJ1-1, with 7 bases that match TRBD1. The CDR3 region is CASSRTGMNTEAFF. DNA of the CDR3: TGTGCCAGCAGCCGGACAGGTATGAACACTGAAGCTTTCTTT.